Listed below are T cell receptor beta chains from one sample, sequenced in a study of CD8+ T cells in alopecia areata. The table came from immunoSEQ multiplex PCR; TCRdb's copy has only in-frame clones and leaves some out. The table includes around 100,000 clones, less than 70% detected once. The specimen was CD4+ T cells sorted from blood. The receptors were sampled from a human donor in good health. The CDR3 runs from the conserved cysteine through the conserved F or W. Each record gives: CDR3 DNA, CDR3 protein, J gene, clone size, V gene, D gene. D genes are given only for firm matches. Part of the rows lack a size; the others show once, few, many or a class for expanded clones.

CDR3 DNA: TGCGCCAGCAGCTTGGAGGGACAGGACTCCTACGAGCAGTACTTC
CDR3 protein: CASSLEGQDSYEQYF
J gene: TRBJ2-7
clone size: few
V gene: TRBV5-1
D gene: TRBD1

CDR3 DNA: TGTGCCAGCAGTGGCCGAGGGATTAGCAATCAGCCCCAGCATTTT
CDR3 protein: CASSGRGISNQPQHF
J gene: TRBJ1-5
clone size: -
V gene: TRBV2
D gene: -

CDR3 DNA: TGTGCCAGCAGCGGGTTGACAGGAGCCCAAGAGACCCAGTACTTC
CDR3 protein: CASSGLTGAQETQYF
J gene: TRBJ2-5
clone size: -
V gene: TRBV7-8
D gene: -

CDR3 DNA: TGTGCCAGCAGCTTGGGACTAGCGGGGGTGGAGACCCAGTACTTC
CDR3 protein: CASSLGLAGVETQYF
J gene: TRBJ2-5
clone size: -
V gene: TRBV7-2
D gene: TRBD2

CDR3 DNA: TGTGCCAGCATGCCGCAGCAGAGAGGCTATGGCTACACCTTC
CDR3 protein: CASMPQQRGYGYTF
J gene: TRBJ1-2
clone size: -
V gene: TRBV27
D gene: -

CDR3 DNA: TGTGCCAGCGCAAGGGGTAGCAATCAGCCCCAGCATTTT
CDR3 protein: CASARGSNQPQHF
J gene: TRBJ1-5
clone size: -
V gene: TRBV28
D gene: -

CDR3 DNA: TGTGCCAGTAGAGGACGGTGGAATCAGCCCCAGCATTTT
CDR3 protein: CASRGRWNQPQHF
J gene: TRBJ1-5
clone size: -
V gene: TRBV28
D gene: -

CDR3 DNA: TGTGCCAGCAGCTTATCTACCAGCACAGATACGCAGTATTTT
CDR3 protein: CASSLSTSTDTQYF
J gene: TRBJ2-3
clone size: -
V gene: TRBV7-9
D gene: -

CDR3 DNA: TGTGCCAGCAGTTTAGGACAGGGGCCTCAAAACATTCAGTACTTC
CDR3 protein: CASSLGQGPQNIQYF
J gene: TRBJ2-4
clone size: few
V gene: TRBV28
D gene: TRBD1

CDR3 DNA: TGCAGCGTCTTACCCGGGACAGGGGTAAGCAATGAGCAGTTCTTC
CDR3 protein: CSVLPGTGVSNEQFF
J gene: TRBJ2-1
clone size: -
V gene: TRBV29-1
D gene: TRBD1

CDR3 DNA: TGCAGCGCCACGAGGCTGAACACTGAAGCTTTCTTT
CDR3 protein: CSATRLNTEAFF
J gene: TRBJ1-1
clone size: few
V gene: TRBV29-1
D gene: -

CDR3 DNA: TGTGCCAGCTCACCAAGCAGCCCGAGGGAGACCCAGTACTTC
CDR3 protein: CASSPSSPRETQYF
J gene: TRBJ2-5
clone size: -
V gene: TRBV18
D gene: -

CDR3 DNA: TGTGCCAGCAGCACGGGACTAGTGTTCTACGAGCAGTACTTC
CDR3 protein: CASSTGLVFYEQYF
J gene: TRBJ2-7
clone size: -
V gene: TRBV7-9
D gene: TRBD2

CDR3 DNA: TGTGCCAGCGGAGGACAGCAGAACACCGGGGAGCTGTTTTTT
CDR3 protein: CASGGQQNTGELFF
J gene: TRBJ2-2
clone size: -
V gene: TRBV4-2
D gene: -

CDR3 DNA: TGCAGCGTTGAGGCATTGGGGGCAGATACGCAGTATTTT
CDR3 protein: CSVEALGADTQYF
J gene: TRBJ2-3
clone size: -
V gene: TRBV29-1
D gene: -

CDR3 DNA: TGTGCCAGCAGGGGGACAGGGGGTGAATCACCCCTCCACTTT
CDR3 protein: CASRGTGGESPLHF
J gene: TRBJ1-6
clone size: -
V gene: TRBV6-5
D gene: TRBD1

CDR3 DNA: TGCAGCGTTGACCGTCTAACCGGGGAGCTGTTTTTT
CDR3 protein: CSVDRLTGELFF
J gene: TRBJ2-2
clone size: -
V gene: TRBV29-1
D gene: -

CDR3 DNA: TGTGCCTTCTCACAGGGAGGCGCTGAAGCTTTCTTT
CDR3 protein: CAFSQGGAEAFF
J gene: TRBJ1-1
clone size: -
V gene: TRBV30
D gene: -

CDR3 DNA: TGTGCCAGCAGCACAGACCCCTACAATGAGCAGTTCTTC
CDR3 protein: CASSTDPYNEQFF
J gene: TRBJ2-1
clone size: -
V gene: TRBV7-2
D gene: -

CDR3 DNA: TGCGCCAGCAGCTTGGCGGGACGGGCCCTGAACACTGAAGCTTTCTTT
CDR3 protein: CASSLAGRALNTEAFF
J gene: TRBJ1-1
clone size: -
V gene: TRBV5-1
D gene: -

CDR3 DNA: TGTGCCATCAGTGTACGTCCTGGGGGCAATGAGCAGTTCTTC
CDR3 protein: CAISVRPGGNEQFF
J gene: TRBJ2-1
clone size: -
V gene: TRBV10-3
D gene: -

CDR3 DNA: TGTGCCAGCAGCTTGGGACAGGGAGGACAGCCCCAGCATTTT
CDR3 protein: CASSLGQGGQPQHF
J gene: TRBJ1-5
clone size: medium-sized
V gene: TRBV7-9
D gene: TRBD1

CDR3 DNA: TGCAGCGTTGGACAGGGCCAAGAGACCCAGTACTTC
CDR3 protein: CSVGQGQETQYF
J gene: TRBJ2-5
clone size: -
V gene: TRBV29-1
D gene: TRBD1

CDR3 DNA: TGTGCCAGCTCCACGGAGGGGGAGGAGCAGTACTTC
CDR3 protein: CASSTEGEEQYF
J gene: TRBJ2-7
clone size: few
V gene: TRBV18
D gene: -

CDR3 DNA: TGCGCCAGCAGCCAAGCCCCAGGACAGCTCCTCTACGAGCAGTACTTC
CDR3 protein: CASSQAPGQLLYEQYF
J gene: TRBJ2-7
clone size: -
V gene: TRBV4-1
D gene: -

CDR3 DNA: TGTGCCTGGAGTGAAGGGGGCTACGGCTACACCTTC
CDR3 protein: CAWSEGGYGYTF
J gene: TRBJ1-2
clone size: -
V gene: TRBV30
D gene: TRBD1

CDR3 DNA: TGCGCCAGCAGCTCCCCAGCACAGCCGCAAGAGACCCAGTACTTC
CDR3 protein: CASSSPAQPQETQYF
J gene: TRBJ2-5
clone size: -
V gene: TRBV5-1
D gene: -

CDR3 DNA: TGTGCCAGCAGGCAAACGGGTTACGAGCAGTACTTC
CDR3 protein: CASRQTGYEQYF
J gene: TRBJ2-7
clone size: -
V gene: TRBV25-1
D gene: -

CDR3 DNA: TGTGCCTGGGGGGATTACAATGAGCAGTTCTTC
CDR3 protein: CAWGDYNEQFF
J gene: TRBJ2-1
clone size: -
V gene: TRBV30
D gene: -